A selection of T cell receptor beta chains follows, all from one sample in a study of blood T cells in healthy people across ages. TCRdb re-called the 5' RACE reads through MiXCR, storing one row per CDR3 protein. Found here are roughly 800,000 distinct CDR3 sequences, 58% of them singletons; the top ten hold roughly 22%. The sequenced sample was blood. These receptors all come from a man aged 30-40 years in good health. Both conserved end residues are part of each CDR3. The order of the fields is V gene, J gene, clone size, D gene, CDR3 DNA, CDR3 protein. The D gene is left open where the match is weak. For some rows the clone size is stated as once, few or many, or as a class when expanded; others skip it.

v_call: TRBV20-1
j_call: TRBJ2-2
clone_size: NA
d_call: NA
cdr3_nt: TGCAGTGCTAGAATACAGGAAGGTTCCGGGGAGCTGTTTTTT
cdr3_aa: CSARIQEGSGELFF

v_call: TRBV6-6
j_call: TRBJ1-1
clone_size: NA
d_call: NA
cdr3_nt: TGTGCCAGCAGTTACTCGGGAGCGGGCACTGAGGCTTTCTTT
cdr3_aa: CASSYSGAGTEAFF

v_call: TRBV28
j_call: TRBJ2-3
clone_size: few
d_call: NA
cdr3_nt: TGTGCCAGCAGCTCCCTTATGGACTCCCTTGGAATGGATACGCAGTATTTT
cdr3_aa: CASSSLMDSLGMDTQYF

v_call: TRBV2
j_call: TRBJ2-5
clone_size: NA
d_call: NA
cdr3_nt: TGTGCCAGCAGAAAGGCACAGACCATAGAGACCCAGTACTTC
cdr3_aa: CASRKAQTIETQYF

v_call: TRBV7-2
j_call: TRBJ2-5
clone_size: NA
d_call: NA
cdr3_nt: TGTGCCAGCAGCCCCCGTGGACAGTACCAAGAGACCCAGTACTTC
cdr3_aa: CASSPRGQYQETQYF

v_call: TRBV6-2/TRBV6-3
j_call: TRBJ2-7
clone_size: few
d_call: TRBD2
cdr3_nt: TGTGCCAGCAGTTACGGCGGGGGGCAGTACGAGCAGTACTTC
cdr3_aa: CASSYGGGQYEQYF

v_call: TRBV9
j_call: TRBJ2-1
clone_size: NA
d_call: NA
cdr3_nt: TGTGCCAGCAGCGTCAGCCCGGGGGACTACAATGAGCAGTTCTTC
cdr3_aa: CASSVSPGDYNEQFF

v_call: TRBV11-1
j_call: TRBJ1-2
clone_size: NA
d_call: TRBD1
cdr3_nt: TGTGCCAGCAGCGTACGACAGGGTCCCATCTATGACTACACCTTC
cdr3_aa: CASSVRQGPIYDYTF

v_call: TRBV20-1
j_call: TRBJ2-3
clone_size: few
d_call: NA
cdr3_nt: TGCAGTGCTAGAGATGTACGGCTCGATACGCAGTATTTT
cdr3_aa: CSARDVRLDTQYF

v_call: TRBV20-1
j_call: TRBJ1-2
clone_size: NA
d_call: TRBD1
cdr3_nt: TGCAGTGCTAGAGGACAGGGTTATGGCTACACCTTC
cdr3_aa: CSARGQGYGYTF

v_call: TRBV4-2
j_call: TRBJ2-7
clone_size: few
d_call: TRBD1
cdr3_nt: TGTGCCAGCAGCCAAGCGCGACAGGGGGCCTACGAGCAGTACTTC
cdr3_aa: CASSQARQGAYEQYF

v_call: TRBV7-3
j_call: TRBJ1-6
clone_size: once
d_call: NA
cdr3_nt: TGTGCCAGCAGCTTAGGGGGACGGCGAAATTCACCCCTCCACTTT
cdr3_aa: CASSLGGRRNSPLHF

v_call: TRBV27
j_call: TRBJ2-7
clone_size: few
d_call: NA
cdr3_nt: TGTGCCAGCAGCTGGGGGGCGGGTTACGAGCAGTACTTC
cdr3_aa: CASSWGAGYEQYF

v_call: TRBV29-1
j_call: TRBJ1-1
clone_size: NA
d_call: NA
cdr3_nt: TGCAGCGTCGAGGGCTACGGAACTGAAGCTTTCTTT
cdr3_aa: CSVEGYGTEAFF

v_call: TRBV6-1
j_call: TRBJ2-6
clone_size: once
d_call: NA
cdr3_nt: TGTGCCAGCAGGCAGGGGTACAACGTCCTGACTTTC
cdr3_aa: CASRQGYNVLTF

v_call: TRBV7-2
j_call: TRBJ1-4
clone_size: NA
d_call: NA
cdr3_nt: TGTGCCAGCAGCTTAGGTGGGACCGGAAGAAGTGAAAAACTGTTTTTT
cdr3_aa: CASSLGGTGRSEKLFF